This paragraph covers one TCR beta chain sequence. Antigen: not known. This sample was included in a study of beta chain features in type 1 diabetes. Overall study: In age, gender and cell yields, patients were similar to healthy donors. Study results and limitations: Sequencing the cDNA could make cells with high TCR expression show up more than they should. TCRB CDR3s were moderately but significantly shorter in Type 1 diabetes patients in all four CD4+ subsets.

Deletions cut 6 bases from V and 4 bases from J, with 9 bases between. This CDR3 comprises 12 residues. The germline V gene has CDR1 SNHLY and CDR2 FYNNEI. Isolated RNA was reverse transcribed in full, so expressed TCRB transcripts were sequenced. Profiling relied on immunoSEQ multiplex PCR, and the TCRdb table lists in-frame clones only, not all of them. Here the sample spans about 400,000 clones, around 13% being singletons. The sequence came from a woman under 30 with type 1 diabetes. Source material: naive CD4+ T cells from blood. The rearrangement uses TRBV2 and TRBJ1-2, with D possibly matching TRBD1 (6 bases). CDR3 nucleotide sequence: TGTGCCAGCAGCGGACAGACCTATGGCTACACCTTC. Amino acid sequence: CASSGQTYGYTF.